This is a list of T cell receptor beta chains from one sample in a study of human versus mouse CDR3 diversity and MHC coevolution. Using immunoSEQ multiplex PCR, the repertoire was profiled, and TCRdb retains in-frame clones only, with some absent. The table has tens of thousands of clones, roughly 93% seen once; the top ten hold around 18%. Sequencing was performed on naive CD4+ T cells from blood. These receptors came from a person in their sixties or seventies in good health. CDR3s include the opening cysteine and the closing phenylalanine or tryptophan. A D gene is named only where the DNA matches it firmly.

j_gene,v_gene,d_gene,CDR3aa
TRBJ1-2,TRBV7-3,-,CASSLSPGMGSSGYTF
TRBJ1-1,TRBV7-6,-,CASSLSGDSNTEAFF
TRBJ2-3,TRBV27,TRBD2,CASSIKLAGRQYF
TRBJ2-3,TRBV2,TRBD2,CASSGSGRGTDTQYF
TRBJ1-1,TRBV11-3,-,CASSLVARDTEAFF
TRBJ2-7,TRBV5-1,-,CASSSNPREYEQYF
TRBJ1-3,TRBV7-3,-,CASSSDPTGNTIYF
TRBJ2-1,TRBV18,TRBD2,CASSPQHGGGNNEQFF
TRBJ2-1,TRBV5-1,-,CASSDLPRVEQFF
TRBJ1-1,TRBV29-1,-,CSALHRGTEAFF
TRBJ2-2,TRBV5-5,TRBD1,CASSRGTGANTGELFF
TRBJ2-7,TRBV6-5,TRBD1,CASSYGTGQGADEQYF
TRBJ2-7,TRBV7-2,TRBD1,CASSFRHSDRFYEQYF
TRBJ1-1,TRBV30,-,CAWRRTMNTEAFF
TRBJ2-5,TRBV11-2,-,CASSLRGTHLFQETQYF
TRBJ2-7,TRBV5-4,TRBD2,CASSLGLAGSYEQYF
TRBJ1-3,TRBV10-2,-,CASSESTAEGIYF
TRBJ2-1,TRBV6-1,TRBD2,CASSEAGLAGAGEQFF
TRBJ1-1,TRBV15,TRBD1,CATREDRVYTEAFF
TRBJ2-1,TRBV6-5,TRBD2,CASSYMASGSNEQFF
TRBJ2-6,TRBV5-8,-,CASSSGAVGANVLTF
TRBJ2-3,TRBV28,-,CASLAWPTSTDTQYF
TRBJ2-1,TRBV6-5,-,CASSPGVNEQFF
TRBJ2-1,TRBV11-2,-,CASSLIPSIGNEQFF
TRBJ2-7,TRBV5-1,TRBD1,CASSKGQGFDEQYF
TRBJ2-1,TRBV27,TRBD2,CASSRTSGSGMGEQFF
TRBJ1-2,TRBV27,-,CASSAGATNYGYTF
TRBJ2-7,TRBV6-1,-,CASSLQGSEQYF
TRBJ1-2,TRBV6-5,-,CASSGNYGYTF
TRBJ2-3,TRBV9,-,CASSVEPRAAVAGDTQYF
TRBJ1-1,TRBV19,-,CASAQGRTEAFF